Shown below are 13 T cell receptor beta chains from a single sample sequenced in a study of tumor and adjacent non-tumor tissue in lung cancer. No cell sorting was done before RNA was extracted from the tissue. A modified ARM-PCR protocol with three rounds of nested PCR amplified TCRbeta. TCRdb redid the calling of the multiplex PCR reads with MiXCR, one entry per CDR3 protein. The sample gives under 95,000 distinct CDR3 sequences, roughly two thirds of which show up once; approximately 15% is in the top ten. The sequencing input was lung tumor tissue. All receptors derive from a man between 65 and 85 years old with non-small cell lung cancer.

Regarding this clonotype: Since a much larger clone is just one base distant, this may be a read error. J is TRBJ2-2 and V is TRBV5-6, with unresolved D. From germline, CDR1 is SGHDT and CDR2 YYEEEE. V was clipped by 4 bases and J by 4 bases, with 5 bases between them. The CDR3 is 12 residues long. The CDR3 nucleotides read TGTGCCAGCAGCGTGTTCACCGGGGAGCTGTTTTTT. This gives the protein CASSVFTGELFF.

The gene calls are TRBV12-3 or TRBV12-4 and TRBJ2-7, with D tentatively TRBD1 (6 bases). This CDR3 is 15 amino acids long. V was pared by 1 base and J by 2 bases, with 12 bases between. CDR3 sequence: CASSLGGAGAYEQYF. For the CDR3, the DNA is TGTGCCAGCAGTTTAGGTGGGGCAGGGGCCTACGAGCAGTACTTC.

A note on this clonotype: Likely a read error: the CDR3 ends without its conserved phenylalanine or tryptophan. The limits of the CDR3 on the DNA are not certain, so only TCRdb's listed CDR3 is given. The chain has TRBV11-1 and TRBJ2-1; no check of the table's D call, TRBD2, against the DNA was made. Termini included, the CDR3 measures 16 amino acids. Per germline, CDR1 SGHAT and CDR2 FQDESV (reference sequence). CDR3 amino acids: CASSPSRSGGYNERFL.

As to this clonotype: This may stem from a read error, because a much larger clone lies one nucleotide away. The chain employs TRBV5-4 and TRBJ1-2; no clear D. The CDR3 length is 14 residues. In germline, CDR1 is SGHNT, CDR2 YYREEE (reference sequence). The CDR3 DNA is TGTGTCAGCAGCTTGTCTCAGAAAGCTTACGGCTACACCTTC. Translation gives CVSSLSQKAYGYTF. Filled out from reference TRBV5-4 and TRBJ1-2, the complete variable domain reads ETGVTQSPTHLIKTRGQQVTLRCSSQSGHNTVSWYQQALGQGPQFIFQYYREEENGRGNFPPRFSGLQFPNYSSELNVNALELDDSALYLCVSSLSQKAYGYTFGSGTRLTVV.

This clonotype has at least ten counts. The chain couples TRBV4-1 to TRBJ2-2; TRBD1 matches 7 bases. Germline CDR1 MGHRA, CDR2 YSYEKL. CDR3 size: 16 residues. The junction had 7 bases not matched to a gene; V was cut back by 2 bases and J by 4 bases. CDR3 nucleotides: TGCGCCAGCAGCCAACGCCGGGACAGTCTCACCGGGGAGCTGTTTTTT. This gives the protein CASSQRRDSLTGELFF.

Concerning this clonotype itself: A junction end diverges from the germline sequence, so it may reflect a read error. J is TRBJ2-1 and V is TRBV29-1; D might be TRBD1 or TRBD2, each matching 6 bases. Germline-derived CDR1 and CDR2 are SQVTM and ANQGSEA. The CDR3 runs 14 residues. CDR3 amino acids: CSVEGWGASNVQFF. CDR3 DNA sequence: TGCAGCGTAGAGGGATGGGGGGCAAGCAATGTGCAGTTCTTC.

This clonotype was found once. The rearrangement links TRBV18 to TRBJ1-2; D perhaps matches TRBD1 (5 bases). The germline V gene encodes CDR1 KGHSH and CDR2 LQKENI. V gave up 5 bases and J gave up 5 bases, with 18 bases separating them. This CDR3 spans 15 amino acids. In DNA form, the CDR3 reads TGTGCCAGCTCATCGAAGGGACCGGGGGATTATGGCTACACCTTC. It encodes CASSSKGPGDYGYTF.

Turning to this clonotype: The conserved closing phenylalanine or tryptophan is absent in this CDR3, likely reflecting a read error. The chain is built from TRBV11-2 and TRBJ2-2; tentatively, D is TRBD1 (7 bases). V lost 8 bases and J 9 bases, leaving 22 bases between the germline ends. The CDR3 extends over 15 amino acids. The germline V gene encodes CDR1 SGHAT and CDR2 FQNNGV. The DNA for the CDR3 is TGTGCCAGCCACTTAGGCAGGGGGAGGACCCGGGAGCTGTTTCTT. It encodes CASHLGRGRTRELFL.

This clonotype has a count of ten or more. This chain links TRBV21-1 with TRBJ1-3. TRBV21-1 is recorded as a pseudogene. The CDR3 is made up of 15 amino acids. CDR3 coding DNA: TGTGCCAGCAGCGGGACTGGAAGCTCTGGAAACACCATATATTTT. As protein: CASSGTGSSGNTIYF.

This clonotype was recorded only once. A read error may produce the germline difference seen at one junction end. V and J are TRBV6-2 or TRBV6-3 and TRBJ2-1, with D perhaps TRBD2 (5 bases). The CDR3 consists of 14 residues. The germline V gene has CDR1 MNHEY and CDR2 SVGEGT. CDR3 DNA sequence: TGTGCCGGCAGTTACGAGGGCCCCTACAATGAGCAGTTCTTC. Its protein product is CAGSYEGPYNEQFF.

The sample holds many counts of this clonotype. The chain combines TRBV4-1 with TRBJ2-7; D possibly matches TRBD1 or TRBD2 (7 bases each). Germline V lookup: CDR1 MGHRA, CDR2 YSYEKL. The CDR3 length is 15 residues. Trimming removed 4 bases from V and 3 bases from J, with 16 bases in between. The DNA for the CDR3 is TGCGCCAGCAGCCTTTCGCAGGGGGGGGGCTACGAGCAGTACTTC. It specifies CASSLSQGGGYEQYF.

In regard to this clonotype: In this CDR3 the conserved last residue, phenylalanine or tryptophan, is missing, so a read error is likely. The rearrangement uses TRBV11-2 and TRBJ2-7; weak D call: TRBD1 (6 bases). The CDR3 extends over 12 amino acids. Germline CDR1 SGHAT, CDR2 FQNNGV. DNA of the CDR3: TGCGCCAGCAGCCCTACAGGGTACGAGCAGTACTCC. It translates to CASSPTGYEQYS.

This clonotype was observed a few times. One junction end does not reproduce the germline sequence, and a read error may be involved. The V gene is TRBV11-2, the J gene TRBJ2-7; 8 nucleotides agree with TRBD1. CDR1 is SGHAT and CDR2 is FQNNGV in the germline V gene. CDR3 length: 16 amino acids. The CDR3 is CASSPRGRGGSYERYF. Written as DNA, the CDR3 is TGTGCCAGCAGTCCCAGGGGGCGAGGGGGCTCTTACGAGCGGTACTTC.